Presented here are 20 T cell receptor beta chains from one specimen sequenced in a study of T cell responses to AZD1222 COVID-19 vaccine. Assay used: immunoSEQ multiplex PCR; TCRdb lists only in-frame clones, some missing. The sample has over 100,000 clones; around 87% are singletons. Sequenced here: peripheral blood, sampled 28 days after the second AZD1222 dose. These receptors were taken from an adult who received the AZD1222 COVID-19 vaccine.

The chain uses TRBV5-1 and TRBJ1-2; 9 nucleotides match TRBD1. The ends lost 0 bases at V and 8 bases at J; junction bases unmatched: 5. The CDR3 has 14 residues. Germline V lookup: CDR1 SGHRS, CDR2 YFSETQ. CDR3 loop: CASSLDRGLEGYTF. The CDR3 DNA is TGCGCCAGCAGCTTGGACAGGGGGCTAGAGGGCTACACCTTC.

The chain couples TRBV4-3 to TRBJ2-3; 7 nucleotides align to TRBD2. The germline gives CDR1 LGHNA, CDR2 YSLEER. V lost 0 bases to trimming and J lost 3 bases; unmatched junction nucleotides: 9. There are 17 residues in the CDR3. The DNA for the CDR3 is TGCGCCAGCAGCCAAGAACTCCCGGGAGGAATGACAGATACGCAGTATTTT. Translated: CASSQELPGGMTDTQYF.

The V gene is TRBV19, the J gene TRBJ1-2; D is ambiguous. CDR3 size: 12 residues. In germline, CDR1 is LNHDA, CDR2 SQIVND (reference sequence). The V gene lost 3 bases and the J gene lost 8 bases, with 10 bases spanning the gap. The CDR3 loop is CASSMVLSGYTF. The CDR3 DNA is TGTGCCAGTAGTATGGTCTTATCGGGCTACACCTTC. Supplemented by reference TRBV19 and TRBJ1-2, the full variable domain reads DGGITQSPKYLFRKEGQNVTLSCEQNLNHDAMYWYRQDPGQGLRLIYYSQIVNDFQKGDIAEGYSVSREKKESFPLTVTSAQKNPTAFYLCASSMVLSGYTFGSGTRLTVV.

The chain is built from TRBV29-1 and TRBJ2-1, with TRBD2 as a possible D gene (5 bases). Germline V gene lookup returns CDR1 SQVTM and CDR2 ANQGSEA. This CDR3 contains 16 residues. V lost 6 bases and J 4 bases, leaving 22 bases between the germline ends. CDR3 loop: CSVPLRGSNPYNEQFF. The DNA for the CDR3 is TGCAGCGTCCCACTTAGAGGGTCTAATCCGTACAATGAGCAGTTCTTC.

V gene TRBV6-5 combines with J gene TRBJ1-1; D remains unclear. Trimming stripped 3 bases from V and 4 bases from J, with 18 bases between. This CDR3 has 16 residues. CDR1 is MNHEY and CDR2 is SVGAGI in the germline V gene. DNA for the CDR3: TGTGCCAGCAGTTATCTCCGACACCGTTCGGGCACTGAAGCTTTCTTT. Protein product: CASSYLRHRSGTEAFF.

V usage is TRBV7-2 and J usage is TRBJ2-7; D tentatively reads TRBD1 or TRBD2 (5 bases each). The length of the CDR3 is 15 residues. The germline V gene has CDR1 SGHTA and CDR2 FQGNSA. With 4 bases removed from V and 4 bases from J, the gap between germline ends came to 17 bases. The CDR3, as DNA: TGTGCCAGCAGCTCGTCGGCTGGGGGAGCTTACGAGCAGTACTTC. Residues: CASSSSAGGAYEQYF.

The chain carries TRBV9 and TRBJ2-7, with 8 bases fitting TRBD1. The CDR3 loop spans 15 amino acids. The germline V gene has CDR1 SGDLS and CDR2 YYNGEE. The V gene end was trimmed by 0 bases and the J gene end by 3 bases; junction bases not matched to a gene: 5. The chain's CDR3 is CASSVETGGYYEQYF. In nucleotides, the CDR3 is TGTGCCAGCAGCGTAGAAACAGGGGGTTACTACGAGCAGTACTTC.

V gene TRBV28 combines with J gene TRBJ2-3, with D hard to call. The CDR3 consists of 14 residues. Germline CDR1 reads MDHEN; CDR2 reads SYDVKM. V was shortened by 3 bases and J by 1 base, with 8 bases between the two germline ends. The CDR3 coding sequence is TGTGCCAGCAGTTTGACGGGCCGCACAGATACGCAGTATTTT. It encodes CASSLTGRTDTQYF. The full variable domain, its missing parts supplied by reference TRBV28 and TRBJ2-3, is DVKVTQSSRYLVKRTGEKVFLECVQDMDHENMFWYRQDPGLGLRLIYFSYDVKMKEKGDIPEGYSVSREKKERFSLILESASTNQTSMYLCASSLTGRTDTQYFGPGTRLTVL.

The chain employs TRBV6-5 and TRBJ2-5, with 9 positions matching TRBD2. This CDR3 spans 14 amino acids. The germline V gene encodes CDR1 MNHEY and CDR2 SVGAGI. J was trimmed by 4 bases and V by 4 bases; bases with no gene match: 4. The CDR3 DNA sequence: TGTGCCAGCAGTTTCGTAGCGGGAGTAGAGACCCAGTACTTC. This gives the protein CASSFVAGVETQYF.

V and J are TRBV9 and TRBJ2-1, with TRBD2 identical over 11 bases. CDR1 and CDR2 (germline): SGDLS, YYNGEE. The CDR3 is 15 amino acids. V lost 4 bases, J lost 10 bases, and 10 bases stayed unmatched. CDR3 coding DNA: TGTGCCAGCAGCCAGGGGGGACTAGCGGCCTGGGAGCAGTTCTTC. Translation: CASSQGGLAAWEQFF.

The chain joins TRBV29-1 to TRBJ2-3; 13 nucleotides match TRBD2. The CDR3 consists of 15 residues. J gave up 2 bases and V 5 bases, and 4 bases lay outside the gene matches. CDR1 and CDR2 (germline): SQVTM, ANQGSEA. The CDR3 bases are TGCAGCGTTCGGGGACTAGCGGGACCCACAGATACGCAGTATTTT. This sequence encodes CSVRGLAGPTDTQYF.

This clone occurred once. The chain couples TRBV6-5 to TRBJ1-1; D is possibly TRBD1 (5 bases). Germline CDR1 MNHEY, CDR2 SVGAGI. V lost 2 bases to trimming and J lost 6 bases, with 10 bases between them. The CDR3 totals 13 residues. CDR3 loop: CASSYDSRSEAFF. CDR3 bases: TGTGCCAGCAGTTACGACAGTCGCTCTGAAGCTTTCTTT.

The chain joins TRBV30 to TRBJ1-2; unclear D gene. V was cut by 4 bases and J by 7 bases, with 16 bases left in between. Germline loops: CDR1 GTSNPN, CDR2 SVGIG (reference sequence). The CDR3 length is 13 residues. The CDR3 DNA reads TGTGCCTGGACCCCCCTGGTTATATTTGGCTACACCTTC. Translated: CAWTPLVIFGYTF.

The chain couples TRBV11-2 to TRBJ2-3; no clear D gene. The length of the CDR3 is 16 residues. Trimming pared 3 bases from V and 4 bases from J, leaving 17 bases between. CDR1 and CDR2 from the germline V gene are SGHAT and FQNNGV. For the CDR3, the DNA is TGTGCCAGCAGCTTGGCGGCAGGAGTGGGTGCAGATACGCAGTATTTT. The encoded protein is CASSLAAGVGADTQYF.

This clone appeared a few times. The rearrangement joins TRBV6-1 to TRBJ2-3; 11 bases are a match to TRBD2. The ends lost 1 base at V and 7 bases at J; junction bases unmatched: 10. Per germline, CDR1 MNHNS and CDR2 SASEGT. The CDR3 loop spans 17 amino acids. The CDR3 DNA sequence: TGTGCCAGCAGTGAAGAGGATGGTAGCGGGAGGGTAAATACGCAGTATTTT. This sequence encodes CASSEEDGSGRVNTQYF.

The gene calls are TRBV5-8 and TRBJ2-7, with TRBD1 matching over 8 bases. The CDR3 consists of 14 residues. J lost 4 bases, V lost 6 bases, and 9 bases had no gene match. Per the germline V gene, CDR1 is SGHTS and CDR2 is YDEGEE. CDR3 loop: CASTSRDRSYEQYF. The CDR3 DNA reads as TGTGCCAGCACCTCCCGGGACAGGTCGTACGAGCAGTACTTC.

This clone was found once. V gene TRBV6-5 combines with J gene TRBJ1-1; 8 positions match TRBD1. Looked up from germline, CDR1 is MNHEY and CDR2 is SVGAGI. The CDR3 is 13 residues long. Trimming at V came to 8 bases and at J to 1 base, leaving 3 bases not matched to a gene. CDR3 amino acids: CASATGENTEAFF. The CDR3 nucleotides read TGTGCCAGCGCGACAGGGGAGAACACTGAAGCTTTCTTT.

The chain is built from TRBV6-2 or TRBV6-3 and TRBJ1-1; 7 bases align to TRBD1. J gave up 0 bases and V 3 bases, and 7 bases lay outside the gene matches. The CDR3 runs to 16 residues. Germline values: CDR1 MNHEY, CDR2 SVGEGT. The CDR3 protein is CASSYHQGGMNTEAFF. The CDR3 DNA sequence: TGTGCCAGCAGTTATCATCAGGGGGGAATGAACACTGAAGCTTTCTTT.

V gene TRBV19 combines with J gene TRBJ1-6; TRBD1 might be the D (6 bases). The germline V gene has CDR1 LNHDA and CDR2 SQIVND (reference sequence). V dropped 1 base and J dropped 7 bases, with 11 bases sitting between them. The CDR3 extends over 15 amino acids. CDR3 bases: TGTGCCAGTAGTATAGGAGGGGGAAACAATTCACCCCTCCACTTT. Amino acids: CASSIGGGNNSPLHF.

This chain uses TRBV3-1 (or the pseudogene TRBV3-2) with TRBJ1-2; 9 bases are a match to TRBD1. Germline lookup yields CDR1 LGHDT and CDR2 YNNKEL (reference sequence). With 4 bases clipped from V and 0 bases from J, the junction kept 12 bases outside the gene matches. CDR3 length equals 18 residues. This CDR3 reads CASSPPIRDREANYGYTF. CDR3 bases: TGTGCCAGCAGCCCCCCTATTAGGGACAGGGAAGCTAACTATGGCTACACCTTC.